This T cell receptor beta chain was sequenced during a study of identical twins. V lost 0 bases to trimming and J lost 8 bases, with 15 bases between them. The CDR3 is 15 residues long. From germline, CDR1 is SGHRS and CDR2 YFSETQ. One entry per CDR3 protein, called by TCRdb with MiXCR from the 5' RACE reads. The repertoire includes roughly 1,500,000 distinct CDR3 sequences, about 31% of them detected once, and around 0.25% sits in the top ten. The sequenced material came from cord blood. The chain links TRBV5-1 to TRBJ2-1; perhaps D is TRBD1 or TRBD2 (5 bases each). The sequence was obtained from a newborn girl in good health. CDR3 residues: CASSLGVGVSDEQFF. CDR3 nucleotide sequence: TGCGCCAGCAGCTTGGGGGTGGGGGTTTCGGATGAGCAGTTCTTC.